The T cell receptor beta chain under discussion was sequenced for a study of T cell changes during pregnancy in multiple sclerosis. The protocol was immunoSEQ multiplex PCR, while the TCRdb copy is restricted to in-frame clones and leaves out a portion. Counted here are 50,000 to 60,000 clones, approximately 90% occurring once; the ten biggest clones make up roughly 0.54%. The CDR3 is made up of 14 amino acids. Germline CDR1 is MNHNY and CDR2 is SVGAGI (reference sequence). Trimming shortened V by 6 bases and J by 8 bases, and 17 bases separated the two germline ends. This chain connects TRBV6-6 to TRBJ2-1; no clear D gene. This specimen consisted of CD4+ T cells from peripheral blood mononuclear cells, obtained in the first trimester of pregnancy. This TCR came from a female donor with multiple sclerosis, enrolled in a pregnancy study. The CDR3 region has the DNA TGTGCCAGCAGCCCTCCTCTAGTCTCGCATGAGCAGTTCTTC. Translated, it gives CASSPPLVSHEQFF.